One sample yielded the 10 T cell receptor beta chains listed below, sequenced in a study of shared clonotypes between healthy human individuals. Repertoires were generated with immunoSEQ multiplex PCR, while TCRdb's copy carries only in-frame clones and drops some. Of about half a million clones listed, 60% to 80% were seen once; the top ten hold around 11%. The sample consisted of PBMCs. All receptors come from a woman aged 35 to 49 in good health. Some clones in this sample may be carry-over from other donors' samples.

Concerning this clone itself: Its ends do not fully match the called genes, so a read error is possible. The rearrangement uses TRBV30 and TRBJ2-5, with TRBD1 matching 8 bases. The CDR3 is made up of 15 amino acids. CDR1 GTSNPN and CDR2 SVGIG come from the germline V gene (reference sequence). The CDR3 reads CAWSNGQGPQEAQYF. In nucleotides, the CDR3 is TGTGCCTGGAGTAACGGACAGGGCCCACAAGAGGCCCAGTACTTC.

V is TRBV30 and J is TRBJ2-1; TRBD2 matches at 8 bases. Germline CDR1 GTSNPN, CDR2 SVGIG (reference sequence). The CDR3 extends over 16 amino acids. The ends lost 3 bases at V and 2 bases at J; junction bases unmatched: 9. CDR3 nucleotide sequence: TGTGCCTGGAGGTTAATATCGGGAGGGACCTACAATGAGCAGTTCTTC. Translation gives CAWRLISGGTYNEQFF.

J is TRBJ2-1 and V is TRBV11-2, with 10 positions matching TRBD2. In germline, CDR1 is SGHAT, CDR2 FQNNGV. V lost 7 bases to trimming and J lost 2 bases; unmatched junction nucleotides: 11. This CDR3 region has 17 residues. CDR3 protein: CASTGLAGAKAYNEQFF. CDR3 coding DNA: TGTGCCAGCACTGGGCTAGCGGGAGCCAAAGCCTACAATGAGCAGTTCTTC.

This clone was counted a single time. The gene calls are TRBV28 and TRBJ1-3; 7 nucleotides agree with TRBD1. The CDR3 totals 16 residues. V lost 8 bases to trimming and J lost 0 bases; unmatched junction nucleotides: 10. Germline V gene sequence: CDR1 MDHEN, CDR2 SYDVKM. The CDR3 spells CASGTDRVISGNTIYF. The CDR3 bases are TGTGCCAGCGGAACCGACAGGGTGATCTCTGGAAACACCATATATTTT.

The chain joins TRBV7-6 to TRBJ2-7; perhaps TRBD1 as D (5 bases). V dropped 2 bases and J dropped 7 bases, with 12 bases sitting between them. This CDR3 has 13 residues. Germline V gene sequence: CDR1 SGHVS, CDR2 FNYEAQ. This CDR3 is CASSLLTGSEQYF. The CDR3 coding sequence is TGTGCCAGCAGCTTACTAACAGGTTCAGAGCAGTACTTC.

This sequence joins TRBV27 and TRBJ2-2; TRBD2 aligns across 10 bases. The CDR3 has 16 residues. The V gene's germline CDR1 is MNHEY and CDR2 SMNVEV (reference sequence). V lost 10 bases and J lost 5; bases outside the gene matches: 13. CDR3 protein: CATRFSTSGTTGELFF. The DNA of the CDR3 is TGTGCCACCAGATTCAGTACTAGCGGGACGACCGGGGAGCTGTTTTTT.

The table lists this clone with a few counts. The chain couples TRBV6-6 to TRBJ2-7; D gene ambiguous. V was trimmed by 4 bases and J by 2 bases, leaving 9 bases between them. Germline CDR1 is MNHNY and CDR2 is SVGAGI (reference sequence). The CDR3 loop spans 13 amino acids. CDR3 coding DNA: TGTGCCAGCAGTTTAACGAGGACCTACGAGCAGTACTTC. It specifies CASSLTRTYEQYF.

This clone was seen once. This chain joins TRBV5-5 and TRBJ2-7; perhaps D is TRBD1 or TRBD2 (5 bases each). This CDR3 spans 14 amino acids. V was trimmed by 3 bases and J by 0 bases, leaving 10 bases between them. From germline, CDR1 is SGHKS and CDR2 YYEKEE (reference sequence). CDR3 amino acids: CASSSGPDSYEQYF. CDR3 DNA sequence: TGTGCCAGCAGCTCGGGACCGGACTCCTACGAGCAGTACTTC. Full variable domain (missing parts from reference TRBV5-5 and TRBJ2-7): DAGVTQSPTHLIKTRGQQVTLRCSPISGHKSVSWYQQVLGQGPQFIFQYYEKEERGRGNFPDRFSARQFPNYSSELNVNALLLGDSALYLCASSSGPDSYEQYFGPGTRLTVT.

This clone was observed once. The V gene is TRBV29-1, the J gene TRBJ2-1, with no clear D. CDR1 is SQVTM and CDR2 is ANQGSEA in the germline V gene. With 6 bases removed from V and 0 bases from J, the gap between germline ends came to 9 bases. The CDR3 spans 13 residues. The CDR3 here is CSVDKASYNEQFF. Written as DNA, the CDR3 is TGCAGCGTAGACAAGGCCTCCTACAATGAGCAGTTCTTC.

Regarding this clone: The junction and the germline gene differ at one end; a read error may be behind it. The genes are TRBV5-6 and TRBJ2-7; TRBD1 aligns across 8 bases. This CDR3 has 15 residues. Germline V lookup: CDR1 SGHDT, CDR2 YYEEEE. CDR3 region: CVSSLAPGQAYEQYF. The CDR3 DNA sequence: TGTGTCAGCAGCTTGGCCCCGGGACAGGCCTACGAGCAGTACTTC.